The T cell receptor (beta chain) described here comes from a study of CD8 T cell repertoires and HIV-1 epitope variants. Overall study context: Control wells had CMV/EBV/flu peptides, negative Ebola AY9, or no peptide. Epitopes were three Gag families plus Nef HW9 and YT9. An approximately 10-day culture received IL-2, IL-7 and IL-15 on days 3 and 7.

V gave up 4 bases and J gave up 8 bases, with 9 bases separating them. Looked up from germline, CDR1 is MGHRA and CDR2 is YSYEKL. This CDR3 has 13 residues. Generated by immunoSEQ multiplex PCR, the TCRdb table keeps only in-frame clones and is missing some. The sample lists roughly 4,700 clones, 66% occurring once. Of note for this clone: Its antigen is still unknown.

Material for sequencing was cultured CD8+ T cells derived from PBMCs. The source is a male donor with HIV. V is TRBV4-1 and J is TRBJ1-6; D gene uncertain. The DNA of the CDR3 is TGCGCCAGCAGCCCTTTACAAGATTCACCCCTCCACTTT. Residues: CASSPLQDSPLHF.